This T cell receptor beta chain comes out of a study of breast tumors, draining lymph nodes, adjacent tissues. From the multiplex PCR reads, TCRdb called clonotypes with MiXCR, one entry per CDR3 protein. The repertoire holds 50,000 to 55,000 distinct CDR3 sequences, with around 40% as singletons. V shed 6 bases and J shed 8 bases, with 11 bases lying between them. This CDR3 contains 12 residues. The germline V gene encodes CDR1 SNHLY and CDR2 FYNNEI. The J gene is TRBJ1-5, the V gene TRBV2, with D unclear. The sequence was obtained from a female donor with breast cancer. Some clones in this sample may be carry-over from other donors' samples. The sample was breast tumor tissue. The CDR3 is CASSLTGEPQHF. The CDR3 DNA reads as TGTGCCAGCAGCCTCACCGGGGAGCCCCAGCATTTT.